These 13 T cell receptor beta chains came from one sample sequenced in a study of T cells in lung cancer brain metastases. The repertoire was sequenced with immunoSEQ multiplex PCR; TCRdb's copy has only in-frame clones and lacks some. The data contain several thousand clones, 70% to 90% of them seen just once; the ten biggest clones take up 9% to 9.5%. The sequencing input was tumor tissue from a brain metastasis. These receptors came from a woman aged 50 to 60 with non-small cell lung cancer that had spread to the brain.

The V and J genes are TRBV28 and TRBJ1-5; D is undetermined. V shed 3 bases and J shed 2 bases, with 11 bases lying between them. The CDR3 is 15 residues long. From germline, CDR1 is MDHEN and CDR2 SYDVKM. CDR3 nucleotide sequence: TGTGCCAGCAGTTTCGCACAGAAGGGCAATCAGCCCCAGCATTTT. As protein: CASSFAQKGNQPQHF.

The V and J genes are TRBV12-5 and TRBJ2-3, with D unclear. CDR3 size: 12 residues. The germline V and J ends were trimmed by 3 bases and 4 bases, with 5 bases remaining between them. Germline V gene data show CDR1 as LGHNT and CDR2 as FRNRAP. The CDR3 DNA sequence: TGTGCTAGTGGTTTCTTGGCAGATACGCAGTATTTT. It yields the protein CASGFLADTQYF.

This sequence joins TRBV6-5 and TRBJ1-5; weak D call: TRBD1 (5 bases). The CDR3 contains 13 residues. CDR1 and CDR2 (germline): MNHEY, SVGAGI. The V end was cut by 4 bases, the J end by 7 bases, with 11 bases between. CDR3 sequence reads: CASSLLWGQPQHF. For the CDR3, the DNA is TGTGCCAGCAGTTTACTCTGGGGCCAGCCCCAGCATTTT.

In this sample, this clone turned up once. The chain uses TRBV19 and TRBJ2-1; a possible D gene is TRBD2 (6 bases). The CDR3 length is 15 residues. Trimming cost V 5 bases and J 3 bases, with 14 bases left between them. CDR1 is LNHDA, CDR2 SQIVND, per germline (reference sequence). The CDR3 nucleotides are TGTGCCAGTAGTGCTTATAGCGGTGACTACAATGAGCAGTTCTTC. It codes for CASSAYSGDYNEQFF.

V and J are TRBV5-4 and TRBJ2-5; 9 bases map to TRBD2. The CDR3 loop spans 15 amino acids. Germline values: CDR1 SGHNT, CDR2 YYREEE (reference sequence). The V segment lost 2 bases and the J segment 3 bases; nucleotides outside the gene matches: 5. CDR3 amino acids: CASSLAGGGEETQYF. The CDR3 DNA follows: TGTGCCAGCAGCTTAGCGGGAGGCGGCGAAGAGACCCAGTACTTC.

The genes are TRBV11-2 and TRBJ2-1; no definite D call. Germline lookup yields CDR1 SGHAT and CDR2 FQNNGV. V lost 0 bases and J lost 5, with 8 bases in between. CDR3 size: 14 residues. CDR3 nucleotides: TGTGCCAGCAGCTTAGATTACCAGAACAATGAGCAGTTCTTC. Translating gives CASSLDYQNNEQFF.

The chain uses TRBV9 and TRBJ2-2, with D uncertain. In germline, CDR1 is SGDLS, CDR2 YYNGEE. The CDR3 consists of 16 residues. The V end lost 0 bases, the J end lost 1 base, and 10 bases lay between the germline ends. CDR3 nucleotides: TGTGCCAGCAGCGTAGGGGCAGCCAGGAACACCGGGGAGCTGTTTTTT. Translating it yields CASSVGAARNTGELFF.

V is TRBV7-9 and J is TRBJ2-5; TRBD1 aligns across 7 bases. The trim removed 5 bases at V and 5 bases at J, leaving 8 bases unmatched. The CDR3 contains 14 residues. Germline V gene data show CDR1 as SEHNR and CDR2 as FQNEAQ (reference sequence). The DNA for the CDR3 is TGTGCCAGCAGCCTCAGGGGGATGGGGGAGACCCAGTACTTC. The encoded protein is CASSLRGMGETQYF.

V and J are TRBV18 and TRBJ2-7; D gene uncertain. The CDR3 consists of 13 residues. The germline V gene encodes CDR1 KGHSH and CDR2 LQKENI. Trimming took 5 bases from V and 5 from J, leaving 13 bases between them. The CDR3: CASSSNVRHEQYF. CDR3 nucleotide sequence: TGTGCCAGCTCATCAAACGTACGTCACGAGCAGTACTTC.

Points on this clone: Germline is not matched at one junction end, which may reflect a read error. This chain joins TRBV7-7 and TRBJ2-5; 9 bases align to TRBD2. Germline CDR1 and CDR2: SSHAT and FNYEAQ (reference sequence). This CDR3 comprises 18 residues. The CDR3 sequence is CASSPYLWASGNMGTQYF. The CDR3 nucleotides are TGTGCTAGCAGCCCCTACCTATGGGCTAGCGGGAACATGGGGACCCAGTACTTC.

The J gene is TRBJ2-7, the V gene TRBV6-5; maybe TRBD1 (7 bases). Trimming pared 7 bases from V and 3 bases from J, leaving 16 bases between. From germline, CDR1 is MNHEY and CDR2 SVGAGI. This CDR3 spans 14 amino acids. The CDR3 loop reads CASTLRQGGYEQYF. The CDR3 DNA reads TGTGCCAGCACCCTTAGGCAGGGGGGCTACGAGCAGTACTTC.

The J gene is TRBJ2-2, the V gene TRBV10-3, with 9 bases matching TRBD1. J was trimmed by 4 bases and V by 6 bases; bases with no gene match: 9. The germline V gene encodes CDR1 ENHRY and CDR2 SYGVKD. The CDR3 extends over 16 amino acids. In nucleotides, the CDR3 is TGTGCCATCAGCCCACAGGGGGCAGTAAGCACCGGGGAGCTGTTTTTT. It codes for CAISPQGAVSTGELFF.

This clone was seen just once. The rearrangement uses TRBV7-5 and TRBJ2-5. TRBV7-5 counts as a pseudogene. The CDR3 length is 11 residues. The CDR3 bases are TGTGCCAGAAGCTGCCTAGAGACCCAGTACTTC. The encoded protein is CARSCLETQYF.